The 28 T cell receptor beta chains given below trace back to one sample, sequenced in a study of blood T cells in healthy people across ages. The authors ran a second PCR of 7 to 11 cycles using a sample-barcoded 5' primer and a J-beta primer mix. MiXCR was run by TCRdb on the 5' RACE reads, yielding one entry per CDR3 protein. The sample shows about 830,000 distinct CDR3 sequences, 62% of them seen only once. The sample was blood. Every receptor here comes from a man aged 25 to 40 in good health.

The CDR3, as DNA: TGTGCCAGCAGTTTCTATTCTCGGGGGGCCGATGGCTACACCTTC. Encoded protein: CASSFYSRGADGYTF. The chain is built from TRBV28 and TRBJ1-2; possibly TRBD1 for D (6 bases). Germline assignment: CDR1 MDHEN and CDR2 SYDVKM. The CDR3 spans 15 residues. V lost 3 bases and J lost 6, with 17 bases in between.

This chain links TRBV21-1 with TRBJ2-7; the D call of TRBD2 is as the table states it, not checked on the DNA. The J call may be wrong; the DNA end is better matched by TRBJ2-5. TRBV21-1 is recorded as a pseudogene. The CDR3 is 16 amino acids. The CDR3 DNA follows: TGTGCCAGCAGCATACGTGTAGCGGGAACACAAGAGACCCAGTACTTC. Protein: CASSIRVAGTQETQYF.

This chain links TRBV7-9 with TRBJ2-5; 8 bases are shared with TRBD2. After removal of 7 bases from V and 5 bases from J, the junction contained 9 bases not matched to a gene. The CDR3 has 14 residues. CDR1 and CDR2 (germline): SEHNR, FQNEAQ (reference sequence). The CDR3 spells CASNLGTSRETQYF. In DNA, the CDR3 is TGTGCCAGCAACCTAGGGACTAGTAGGGAGACCCAGTACTTC.

The chain links TRBV20-1 to TRBJ2-1; TRBD2 might be the D (5 bases). CDR3 length equals 12 residues. In germline, CDR1 is DFQATT, CDR2 SNEGSKA (reference sequence). V gave up 3 bases and J gave up 7 bases, with 10 bases separating them. This CDR3 is CSARVRENEQFF. The CDR3 region has the DNA TGCAGTGCTAGGGTGAGGGAAAATGAGCAGTTCTTC.

The chain carries TRBV29-1 and TRBJ2-3; D remains unclear. This CDR3 contains 14 residues. Trimming pared 4 bases from V and 2 bases from J, leaving 13 bases between. Looked up from germline, CDR1 is SQVTM and CDR2 is ANQGSEA. CDR3 protein: CSVGIGLITDTQYF. CDR3 DNA sequence: TGCAGCGTTGGTATCGGCCTTATCACAGATACGCAGTATTTT.

The genes are TRBV14 and TRBJ1-2; D may be TRBD1 (5 bases). The CDR3 extends over 21 amino acids. Deletions cut 4 bases from V and 6 bases from J, with 36 bases between. Germline CDR1 reads SGHDN; CDR2 reads FVKESK. The CDR3 DNA reads as TGTGCCAGCAGCCCCGTTATGCCGGGACGAAAGGGAAAGCCTTCAGTCGATGGCTACACCTTC. It yields the protein CASSPVMPGRKGKPSVDGYTF.

The V and J genes are TRBV9 and TRBJ2-7; D unresolved. The CDR3 contains 14 residues. Germline-derived CDR1 and CDR2 are SGDLS and YYNGEE. With 2 bases removed from V and 0 bases from J, the gap between germline ends came to 9 bases. CDR3 nucleotide sequence: TGTGCCAGCAGCGTGACCGCGAGCTCCTACGAGCAGTACTTC. Encoded protein: CASSVTASSYEQYF.

V usage is TRBV27 and J usage is TRBJ2-7; 8 positions agree with TRBD1. Looked up from germline, CDR1 is MNHEY and CDR2 is SMNVEV (reference sequence). V shed 3 bases, J shed 2 bases, and the junction held 6 bases outside the gene matches. The CDR3 has 15 residues. CDR3 sequence reads: CASSFPDRATYEQYF. For the CDR3, the DNA is TGTGCCAGCAGTTTCCCGGACAGGGCAACCTACGAGCAGTACTTC.

In DNA form, the CDR3 reads TGCAGTGCAGAGACGGCAGGCAATCAGCCCCAGCATTTT. Its protein is CSAETAGNQPQHF. The V call is TRBV20-1, the J call TRBJ1-5; D unclear. Trimming removed 6 bases from V and 2 bases from J, with 11 bases in between. CDR3 size: 13 residues. Germline V gene data show CDR1 as DFQATT and CDR2 as SNEGSKA (reference sequence).

This chain links TRBV6-2 or TRBV6-3 with TRBJ2-5, with D possibly TRBD1 on 6 matching bases. CDR3 size: 14 residues. The germline V and J ends were trimmed by 5 bases and 2 bases, with 12 bases remaining between them. Germline CDR1 reads MNHEY; CDR2 reads SVGEGT. The CDR3: CASSTGWPQETQYF. DNA for the CDR3: TGTGCCAGCAGTACAGGGTGGCCTCAAGAGACCCAGTACTTC.

The V gene is TRBV4-3, the J gene TRBJ2-5; D may match TRBD1 or TRBD2 (5 bases each). This CDR3 contains 14 residues. V was shortened by 4 bases and J by 5 bases, with 14 bases between the two germline ends. Germline assignment: CDR1 LGHNA and CDR2 YSLEER. The CDR3 sequence: CASSLSRGEETQYF. The CDR3, as DNA: TGCGCCAGCAGCCTCAGTAGAGGGGAGGAGACCCAGTACTTC.

The rearrangement links TRBV7-2 to TRBJ2-2; maybe TRBD2 (6 bases). V was shortened by 2 bases and J by 8 bases, with 18 bases between the two germline ends. This CDR3 comprises 16 residues. CDR1 and CDR2 from the germline V gene are SGHTA and FQGNSA. This chain's CDR3 is CASSLNAGGRTGELFF. CDR3 bases: TGTGCCAGCAGCTTAAATGCCGGGGGTCGAACAGGGGAGCTGTTTTTT.

There are a few counts of this clonotype. The rearrangement joins TRBV28 to TRBJ2-5; D possibly corresponds to TRBD1 (6 bases). CDR3 length: 16 residues. Germline V gives CDR1 MDHEN, CDR2 SYDVKM. V lost 4 bases, J lost 4 bases, and 19 bases lay in between. CDR3 in amino acids: CASSSPSDRFIETQYF. The CDR3 bases are TGTGCCAGCAGTTCCCCCTCCGACAGGTTTATAGAGACCCAGTACTTC.

V is TRBV3-1 and J is TRBJ2-1; TRBD1 aligns across 11 bases. The CDR3 runs to 15 residues. With 4 bases clipped from V and 5 bases from J, the junction kept 4 bases outside the gene matches. Germline CDR1 is LGHDT and CDR2 is YNNKEL (reference sequence). CDR3 nucleotide sequence: TGTGCCAGCAGCCCCCGGGACAGGGGGGACAATGAGCAGTTCTTC. Amino acids: CASSPRDRGDNEQFF.

This clonotype was detected ten times or more. The chain carries TRBV20-1 and TRBJ2-5; 7 bases are shared with TRBD2. V lost 6 bases and J lost 1; bases outside the gene matches: 14. CDR3 length: 16 residues. Germline values: CDR1 DFQATT, CDR2 SNEGSKA (reference sequence). The CDR3 nucleotides are TGCAGTGCCGTCGGGGGGTGGCGACGAAGCCAAGAGACCCAGTACTTC. This gives the protein CSAVGGWRRSQETQYF.

This clonotype has only one observation. V and J are TRBV5-5 and TRBJ1-1; TRBD1 might be the D (6 bases). The CDR3 extends over 15 amino acids. V lost 4 bases and J 0 bases, leaving 13 bases between the germline ends. The V gene's germline CDR1 is SGHKS and CDR2 YYEKEE (reference sequence). This chain's CDR3 is CASSAQGFLNTEAFF. CDR3 in DNA: TGTGCCAGCAGCGCGCAGGGGTTTTTGAACACTGAAGCTTTCTTT.

This clonotype was seen only a few times. V usage is TRBV15 and J usage is TRBJ2-7; no reliable D call. Trimming stripped 0 bases from V and 6 bases from J, with 9 bases between. The CDR3 contains 13 residues. The germline gives CDR1 LNHNV, CDR2 YYDKDF (reference sequence). The CDR3 DNA sequence: TGTGCCACCAGCAGAGATAGGATCGGCGAGCAGTACTTC. Encoded protein: CATSRDRIGEQYF.

The J gene is TRBJ2-2, the V gene TRBV6-1, with TRBD1 matching over 8 bases. The CDR3 extends over 16 amino acids. Germline loops: CDR1 MNHNS, CDR2 SASEGT. V dropped 4 bases and J dropped 1; count of bases not matched to a gene: 5. Written as DNA, the CDR3 is TGTGCCAGCAGTGCCGACAGGGGTAGGAACACCGGGGAGCTGTTTTTT. It codes for CASSADRGRNTGELFF.

The DNA of the CDR3 is TGCGCCAGCAGCATCGGGACAGGGAACAATGAGCAGTTCTTC. The encoded protein is CASSIGTGNNEQFF. The rearrangement links TRBV5-1 to TRBJ2-1; 9 nucleotides agree with TRBD1. The CDR3 spans 14 residues. J was trimmed by 5 bases and V by 4 bases; bases with no gene match: 4. CDR1 and CDR2 from the germline V gene are SGHRS and YFSETQ.

V is TRBV20-1 and J is TRBJ2-5; 8 bases map to TRBD2. Unmatched junction bases numbered 7, after V lost 5 bases and J lost 5 bases. CDR1 and CDR2 (germline): DFQATT, SNEGSKA (reference sequence). This CDR3 is 13 amino acids long. DNA for the CDR3: TGCAGTGCTTACCCGGGAGGGGGGGAGACCCAGTACTTC. Residues: CSAYPGGGETQYF.

This chain joins TRBV9 and TRBJ2-7; maybe TRBD2 (7 bases). V was trimmed by 3 bases and J by 0 bases, leaving 10 bases between them. Looked up from germline, CDR1 is SGDLS and CDR2 is YYNGEE. The CDR3 is 14 residues long. The CDR3: CASSEGGTSYEQYF. As DNA, the CDR3 is TGTGCCAGCAGCGAGGGGGGGACCTCCTACGAGCAGTACTTC. Filled out from reference TRBV9 and TRBJ2-7, the complete variable domain reads DSGVTQTPKHLITATGQRVTLRCSPRSGDLSVYWYQQSLDQGLQFLIQYYNGEERAKGNILERFSAQQFPDLHSELNLSSLELGDSALYFCASSEGGTSYEQYFGPGTRLTVT.

This chain uses TRBV4-3 with TRBJ2-3, with TRBD2 matching 9 bases. With V trimmed by 1 base and J by 1 base, 0 bases remained unmatched. CDR1 is LGHNA and CDR2 is YSLEER in the germline V gene. The CDR3 extends over 15 amino acids. In nucleotides, the CDR3 is TGCGCCAGCAGCCAAGCTAGCGGGGGCACAGATACGCAGTATTTT. Its translation is CASSQASGGTDTQYF.

The chain joins TRBV7-9 to TRBJ2-1, with TRBD2 as a possible D gene (6 bases). The CDR3 loop spans 16 amino acids. The germline CDR1 and CDR2 sequences are SEHNR and FQNEAQ (reference sequence). V lost 1 base to trimming and J lost 5 bases, with 15 bases between them. The CDR3 nucleotides read TGTGCCAGCAGCTTAGTACACGGGGGACCTCACAATGAGCAGTTCTTC. It encodes CASSLVHGGPHNEQFF.

This clonotype was picked up a small number of times. This sequence joins TRBV4-3 and TRBJ2-5; 8 positions agree with TRBD2. Germline V gene data show CDR1 as LGHNA and CDR2 as YSLEER. This CDR3 comprises 16 residues. With 3 bases clipped from V and 1 base from J, the junction kept 7 bases outside the gene matches. CDR3 DNA: TGCGCCAGCAGCCAGGAGAGCGGGGGCGTCCAAGAGACCCAGTACTTC. Its protein is CASSQESGGVQETQYF.

This chain links TRBV12-3 or TRBV12-4 with TRBJ2-1, with a weak D call TRBD2 (5 bases). V was clipped by 9 bases and J by 5 bases, with 14 bases between them. The length of the CDR3 is 13 residues. The CDR3 loop is CASRALGDNEQFF. The CDR3 coding sequence is TGTGCCAGTAGGGCCCTGGGAGACAATGAGCAGTTCTTC.

The CDR3 coding sequence is TGTGCCAGCAGTTACGGGGACAGAAAGACCTATGGCTACACCTTC. It specifies CASSYGDRKTYGYTF. The rearrangement links TRBV6-5 to TRBJ1-2; 7 bases fit TRBD1. This CDR3 is built from 15 residues. The germline gives CDR1 MNHEY, CDR2 SVGAGI. The J segment lost 4 bases and the V segment lost 2 bases, leaving 7 bases of the junction unmatched.

V is TRBV20-1 and J is TRBJ2-7, with D tentatively TRBD2 (6 bases). Germline loops: CDR1 DFQATT, CDR2 SNEGSKA (reference sequence). This CDR3 comprises 13 residues. Trimming stripped 7 bases from V and 6 bases from J, with 19 bases between. CDR3 bases: TGCAGTGTCCAGCCGGGACTTTCACGCGAGCAGTACTTC. It specifies CSVQPGLSREQYF.

This chain links TRBV27 with TRBJ2-7, with D perhaps given as TRBD1 or TRBD2 (5 bases each). This CDR3 is 13 amino acids long. V was trimmed by 5 bases and J by 6 bases, leaving 14 bases between them. Germline assignment: CDR1 MNHEY and CDR2 SMNVEV (reference sequence). The CDR3 nucleotides read TGTGCCAGCAGTACTCCCGGGGCGACCGAGCAGTACTTC. Protein: CASSTPGATEQYF.